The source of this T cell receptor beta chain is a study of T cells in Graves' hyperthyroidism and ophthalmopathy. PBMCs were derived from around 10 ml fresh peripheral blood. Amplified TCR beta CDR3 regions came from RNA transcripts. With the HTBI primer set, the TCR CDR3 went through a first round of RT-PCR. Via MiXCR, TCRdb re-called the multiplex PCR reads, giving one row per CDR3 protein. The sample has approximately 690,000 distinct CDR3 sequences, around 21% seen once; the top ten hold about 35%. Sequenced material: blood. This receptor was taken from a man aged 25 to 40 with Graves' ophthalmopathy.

The CDR3 here is CASSFPPSTGGWVETQYF. The CDR3 DNA reads TGTGCCAGCAGTTTCCCCCCTTCGACAGGGGGCTGGGTAGAGACCCAGTACTTC. The chain combines TRBV28 with TRBJ2-5; 10 bases are shared with TRBD1. Germline CDR1 and CDR2: MDHEN and SYDVKM. V shed 3 bases, J shed 4 bases, and the junction held 14 bases outside the gene matches. CDR3 length: 18 amino acids.